This T cell receptor beta chain was profiled in a study of tumor and adjacent non-tumor tissue in lung cancer. As regards this clonotype: The junction departs from the called germline gene at one end, perhaps through a read error.

RNA was extracted from bulk tissue without any cell sorting. Chemotherapy-naive patients with new lung cancer underwent thoracic surgery in China, August–November 2014. This CDR3 has 14 amino acids. Germline-derived CDR1 and CDR2 are ENHRY and SYGVKD. A modified ARM-PCR protocol with three rounds of nested PCR amplified TCRbeta. TCRdb independently ran MiXCR on the multiplex PCR reads; one entry per CDR3 protein. The table records tens of thousands of distinct CDR3 sequences, roughly 66% of them present only once. The chain carries TRBV10-3 and TRBJ2-6, with D possibly matching TRBD2 (5 bases). Input material: lung tumor tissue. The receptor's source is a man aged 55 to 70 with non-small cell lung cancer. The chain's CDR3 is CTIRGEIGANVLTF. The CDR3 DNA is TGTACCATCCGTGGGGAGATTGGGGCCAACGTCCTGACTTTC.